This passage covers 7 T cell receptor beta chains from one sample sequenced in a study of CD8 T cells in ankylosing spondylitis. One entry per CDR3 protein results from TCRdb running MiXCR on the 5' RACE reads. Here the sample spans 250,000 or so distinct CDR3 sequences, 18% being singletons. The sequenced material came from blood, either unsorted or a sorted T cell fraction (not recorded which). These TCRs come from a male donor with ankylosing spondylitis or in good health (not recorded which).

In this sample, this clonotype turned up once. This chain joins TRBV5-1 and TRBJ1-1; D is unclear. Deletions cut 4 bases from V and 4 bases from J, with 17 bases between. Germline assignment: CDR1 SGHRS and CDR2 YFSETQ. The CDR3 has 15 amino acids. This CDR3 reads CASSGESGSITEAFF. The CDR3 nucleotides are TGCGCCAGCAGCGGGGAGTCGGGGAGTATCACTGAAGCTTTCTTT.

The chain carries TRBV2 and TRBJ2-1; the match to TRBD1 covers 10 bases. Unmatched junction bases numbered 8, after V lost 6 bases and J lost 6 bases. This CDR3 contains 15 residues. Germline CDR1 is SNHLY and CDR2 is FYNNEI. CDR3 DNA sequence: TGTGCCAGCAGAGCCGGGACAGGGGCATCCAATGAGCAGTTCTTC. Translated, it gives CASRAGTGASNEQFF.

This clonotype has more than one count but fewer than ten. The chain uses TRBV7-6 and TRBJ2-6, with TRBD1 identical over 10 bases. CDR1 SGHVS and CDR2 FNYEAQ come from the germline V gene. J was trimmed by 1 base and V by 5 bases; bases with no gene match: 11. The CDR3 loop spans 19 amino acids. The DNA for the CDR3 is TGTGCCAGCAGCCCAGAGGGGGGGACAGGGGAATCTGGGGCCAACGTCCTGACTTTC. Its protein is CASSPEGGTGESGANVLTF.

Concerning this clonotype: Germline and junction disagree at one end, which may indicate a read error. The chain carries TRBV20-1 and TRBJ2-7; 8 bases are a match to TRBD2. CDR3 length equals 17 residues. Germline CDR1 and CDR2: DFQATT and SNEGSKA (reference sequence). CDR3: CCAREASGWRNPYEQYF. The CDR3 region has the DNA TGCTGTGCTAGAGAGGCTAGCGGGTGGAGGAATCCCTACGAGCAGTACTTC.

This clonotype was detected only a few times. The chain joins TRBV27 to TRBJ1-1, with D perhaps TRBD1 (5 bases). The CDR3 totals 14 residues. Per the germline V gene, CDR1 is MNHEY and CDR2 is SMNVEV (reference sequence). Between the trimmed V and J ends, which lost 5 bases and 1 base, there was a span of 11 bases. The CDR3 coding sequence is TGTGCCAGCAGTATTGGGGCCGGGAACACTGAAGCTTTCTTT. Translation gives CASSIGAGNTEAFF.

In its sample, this clonotype was seen a few times. The V and J genes are TRBV29-1 and TRBJ2-1; 11 positions match TRBD2. CDR1 is SQVTM, CDR2 ANQGSEA, per germline. The CDR3 consists of 15 residues. The ends lost 6 bases at V and 4 bases at J; junction bases unmatched: 8. CDR3 region: CSVDRTSGQYNEQFF. As DNA, the CDR3 is TGCAGCGTGGACAGGACTAGCGGGCAGTACAATGAGCAGTTCTTC.

In its sample, this clonotype was seen many times. This chain links TRBV29-1 with TRBJ2-1, with 12 bases matching TRBD2. From germline, CDR1 is SQVTM and CDR2 ANQGSEA. CDR3 size: 15 residues. The junction had 8 bases not matched to a gene; V was cut back by 3 bases and J by 8 bases. The DNA of the CDR3 is TGCAGCGTTGAGGCTAGCGGGAGGGGGAAGTATGAGCAGTTCTTC. Protein product: CSVEASGRGKYEQFF.